This record covers a single T cell receptor (beta chain). Its antigen is currently unknown. The protocol was immunoSEQ multiplex PCR, while the TCRdb copy is restricted to in-frame clones and leaves out a portion. The sample yields about 10,000 clones, roughly nine tenths seen once. There are 12 residues in the CDR3. Trimming removed 4 bases from V and 6 bases from J; junction bases left unmatched: 2. Germline CDR1 is ENHRY and CDR2 is SYGVKD. The sample originates from a study of T cells after posttransplantation cyclophosphamide. Study-wide results and limits: After PTCy, TRB diversity resembled that of CNI/methotrexate controls. TRB overlap between skin or GI tissue T cells and blood was limited. Donor-recipient repertoire similarity was low at 1-2 months, rising over year one.

Peripheral blood was collected from the related graft donor on the marrow donation day. Sequencing used memory CD4+ T cells sorted from PBMCs. This clonotype was sampled from a woman between 55 and 75 years old in good health, CMV-negative, and a related stem cell transplant donor. This sequence joins TRBV10-3 and TRBJ2-7, with TRBD1 matching over 8 bases. The DNA for the CDR3 is TGTGCCATCAGTGGGACAGGGAGCGAGCAGTACTTC. It is translated as CAISGTGSEQYF.